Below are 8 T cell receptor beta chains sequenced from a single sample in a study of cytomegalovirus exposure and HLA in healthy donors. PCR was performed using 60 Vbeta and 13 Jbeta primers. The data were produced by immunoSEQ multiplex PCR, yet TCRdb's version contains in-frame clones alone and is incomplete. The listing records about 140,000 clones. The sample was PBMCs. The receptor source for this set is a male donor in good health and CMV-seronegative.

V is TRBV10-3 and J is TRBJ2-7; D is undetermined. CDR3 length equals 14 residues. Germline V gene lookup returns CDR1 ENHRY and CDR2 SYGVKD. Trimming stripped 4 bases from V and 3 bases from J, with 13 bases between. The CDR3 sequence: CAISVAISNYEQYF. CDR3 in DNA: TGTGCCATCAGTGTAGCCATCTCCAACTACGAGCAGTACTTC.

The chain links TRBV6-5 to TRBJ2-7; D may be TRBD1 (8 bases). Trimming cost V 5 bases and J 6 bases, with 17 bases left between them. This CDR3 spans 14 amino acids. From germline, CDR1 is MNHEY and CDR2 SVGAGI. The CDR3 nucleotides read TGTGCCAGCAGTAACAGGGGGGGAACGGGCGAGCAGTACTTC. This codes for CASSNRGGTGEQYF.

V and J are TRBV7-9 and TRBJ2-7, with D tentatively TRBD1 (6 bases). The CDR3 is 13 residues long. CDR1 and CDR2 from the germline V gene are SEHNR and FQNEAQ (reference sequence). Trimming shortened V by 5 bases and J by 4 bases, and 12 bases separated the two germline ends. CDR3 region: CASSPPRGYEQYF. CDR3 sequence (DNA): TGTGCCAGCAGCCCTCCCAGGGGATACGAGCAGTACTTC.

This chain's CDR3 is CASSTGLAGEQFF. CDR3 sequence (DNA): TGTGCCAGCAGCACGGGACTAGCGGGAGAGCAGTTCTTC. The genes are TRBV7-9 and TRBJ2-1; the match to TRBD2 covers 13 bases. Germline loops: CDR1 SEHNR, CDR2 FQNEAQ (reference sequence). CDR3 size: 13 residues. Unmatched junction bases numbered 2, after V lost 5 bases and J lost 10 bases.

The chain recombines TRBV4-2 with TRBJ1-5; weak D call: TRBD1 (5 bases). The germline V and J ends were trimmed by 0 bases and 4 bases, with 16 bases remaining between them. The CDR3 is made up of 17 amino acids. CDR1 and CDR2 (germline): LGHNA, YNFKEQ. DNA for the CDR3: TGTGCCAGCAGCCAAGAAGTGGACCCGGGGGTAAATCAGCCCCAGCATTTT. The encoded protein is CASSQEVDPGVNQPQHF.

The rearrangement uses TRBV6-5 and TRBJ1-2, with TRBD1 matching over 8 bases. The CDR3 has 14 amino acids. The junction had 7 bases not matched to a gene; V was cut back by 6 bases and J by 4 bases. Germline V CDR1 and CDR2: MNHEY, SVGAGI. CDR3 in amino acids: CASRSPGTGYGYTF. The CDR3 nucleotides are TGTGCCAGCAGATCCCCCGGGACAGGCTATGGCTACACCTTC.

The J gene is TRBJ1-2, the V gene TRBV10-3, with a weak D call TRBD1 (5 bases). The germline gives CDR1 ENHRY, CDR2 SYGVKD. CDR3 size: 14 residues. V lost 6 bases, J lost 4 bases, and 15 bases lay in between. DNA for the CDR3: TGTGCCATCAGCGCTGGGGCAGAAGTCTATGGCTACACCTTC. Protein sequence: CAISAGAEVYGYTF.

In DNA form, the CDR3 reads TGTGCCAGCAATTCGGGTGGAAACACCATATATTTT. The encoded protein is CASNSGGNTIYF. The chain couples TRBV6-5 to TRBJ1-3; D not certain. V was pared by 7 bases and J by 3 bases, with 7 bases between. This CDR3 comprises 12 residues. CDR1 is MNHEY, CDR2 SVGAGI, per germline.